The entry below gives a single T cell receptor beta chain sequence along with its context. The data are from a study of identical twins. CDR1 is ENHRY and CDR2 is SYGVKD in the germline V gene. The V end lost 0 bases, the J end lost 5 bases, and 5 bases lay between the germline ends. This CDR3 is 14 amino acids long. TCRdb analysed the 5' RACE reads with MiXCR anew, one entry per CDR3 protein. Here the sample spans roughly 1,500,000 distinct CDR3 sequences, under 35% being singletons. The origin of this receptor is a newborn girl in good health. The sequencing sample was made of cord blood. The rearrangement uses TRBV10-3 and TRBJ1-6; D is unclear. The CDR3 sequence: CAISESGHNSPLHF. In DNA form, the CDR3 reads TGTGCCATCAGTGAGTCGGGCCATAATTCACCCCTCCACTTT.